This entry describes one T cell receptor (beta chain). This sample is drawn from a study of PD-1 blockade in classical Hodgkin lymphoma. Every patient had relapsed following autologous stem cell transplantation, and cohorts differed in brentuximab vedotin exposure. Libraries were prepared by immunoSEQ multiplex PCR; TCRdb keeps only in-frame clonotypes and omits some of them. The data contain 55,000 to 60,000 clones, less than 95% of them singletons. The input for sequencing was peripheral blood mononuclear cells (PBMCs), taken before the second cycle of nivolumab. This TCR came from a human donor with classical Hodgkin lymphoma.

This CDR3 reads CASSDGLAAKNIQYF. The CDR3, as DNA: TGTGCCAGCAGTGACGGGCTCGCAGCCAAAAACATTCAGTACTTC. This chain connects TRBV6-1 to TRBJ2-4; D is unresolved. The V and J ends lost 3 bases and 0 bases respectively, with 9 bases between them. The germline V gene has CDR1 MNHNS and CDR2 SASEGT. The CDR3 length is 15 residues.